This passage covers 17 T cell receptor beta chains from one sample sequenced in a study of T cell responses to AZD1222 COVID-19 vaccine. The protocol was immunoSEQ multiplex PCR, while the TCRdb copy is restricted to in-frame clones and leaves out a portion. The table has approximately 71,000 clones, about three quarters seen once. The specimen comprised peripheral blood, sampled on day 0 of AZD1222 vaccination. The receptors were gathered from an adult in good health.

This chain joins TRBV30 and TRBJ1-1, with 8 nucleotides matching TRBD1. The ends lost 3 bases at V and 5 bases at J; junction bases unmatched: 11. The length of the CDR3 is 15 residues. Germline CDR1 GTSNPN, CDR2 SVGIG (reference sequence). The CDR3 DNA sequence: TGTGCCTGGAGCCATACCAGGGGGCAGGGGACTGAAGCTTTCTTT. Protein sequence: CAWSHTRGQGTEAFF.

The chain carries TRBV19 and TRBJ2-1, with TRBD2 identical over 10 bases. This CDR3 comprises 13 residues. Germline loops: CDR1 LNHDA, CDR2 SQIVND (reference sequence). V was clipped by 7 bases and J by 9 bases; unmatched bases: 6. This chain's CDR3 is CASKRGGTGEQFF. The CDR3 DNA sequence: TGTGCCAGTAAGCGGGGGGGAACGGGTGAGCAGTTCTTC.

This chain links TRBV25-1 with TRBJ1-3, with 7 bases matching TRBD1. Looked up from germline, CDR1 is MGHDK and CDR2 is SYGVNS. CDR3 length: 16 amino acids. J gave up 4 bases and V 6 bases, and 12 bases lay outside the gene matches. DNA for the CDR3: TGTGCCAGCAGCCTCTCTACAGGGGCCCTGGGAAACACCATATATTTT. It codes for CASSLSTGALGNTIYF.

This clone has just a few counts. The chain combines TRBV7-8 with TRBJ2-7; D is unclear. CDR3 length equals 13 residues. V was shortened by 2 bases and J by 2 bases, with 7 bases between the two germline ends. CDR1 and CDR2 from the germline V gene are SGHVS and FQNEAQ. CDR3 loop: CASSLIGTYEQYF. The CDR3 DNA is TGTGCCAGCAGCTTAATAGGAACCTACGAGCAGTACTTC. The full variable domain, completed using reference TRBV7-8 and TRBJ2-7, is GAGVSQSPRYKVAKRGQDVALRCDPISGHVSLFWYQQALGQGPEFLTYFQNEAQLDKSGLPSDRFFAERPEGSVSTLKIQRTQQEDSAVYLCASSLIGTYEQYFGPGTRLTVT.

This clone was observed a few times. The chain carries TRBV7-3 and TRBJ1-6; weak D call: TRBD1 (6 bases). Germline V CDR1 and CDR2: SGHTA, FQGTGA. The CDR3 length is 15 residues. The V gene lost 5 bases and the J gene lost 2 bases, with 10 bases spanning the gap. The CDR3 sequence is CASSVDRAYNSPLHF. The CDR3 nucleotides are TGTGCCAGCAGCGTGGACAGAGCCTATAATTCACCCCTCCACTTT. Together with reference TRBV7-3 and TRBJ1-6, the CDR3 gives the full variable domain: GAGVSQTPSNKVTEKGKYVELRCDPISGHTALYWYRQSLGQGPEFLIYFQGTGAADDSGLPNDRFFAVRPEGSVSTLKIQRTERGDSAVYLCASSVDRAYNSPLHFGNGTRLTVT.

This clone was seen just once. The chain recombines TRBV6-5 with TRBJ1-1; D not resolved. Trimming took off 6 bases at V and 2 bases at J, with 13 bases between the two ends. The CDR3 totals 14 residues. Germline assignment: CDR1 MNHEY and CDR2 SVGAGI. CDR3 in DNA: TGTGCCAGCAGCCGAACGAAGTCCAACACTGAAGCTTTCTTT. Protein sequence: CASSRTKSNTEAFF.

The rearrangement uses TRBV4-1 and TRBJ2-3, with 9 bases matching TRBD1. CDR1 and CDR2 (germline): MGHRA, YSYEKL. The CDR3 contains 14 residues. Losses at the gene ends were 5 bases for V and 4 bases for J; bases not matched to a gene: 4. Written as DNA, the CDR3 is TGCGCCAGCAGCAGGACAGGGGTTGCAGATACGCAGTATTTT. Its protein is CASSRTGVADTQYF.

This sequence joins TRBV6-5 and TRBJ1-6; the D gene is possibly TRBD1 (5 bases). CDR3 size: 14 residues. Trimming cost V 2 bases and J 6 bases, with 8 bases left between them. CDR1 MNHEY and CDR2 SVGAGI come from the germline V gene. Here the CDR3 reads CASSYGGTNSPLHF. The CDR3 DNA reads TGTGCCAGCAGTTACGGGGGTACTAATTCACCCCTCCACTTT.

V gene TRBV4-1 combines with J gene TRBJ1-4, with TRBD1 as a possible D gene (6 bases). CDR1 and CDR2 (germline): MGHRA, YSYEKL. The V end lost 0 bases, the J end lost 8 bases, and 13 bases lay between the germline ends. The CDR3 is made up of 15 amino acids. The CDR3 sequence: CASSQEGAGREKLFF. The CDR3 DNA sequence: TGCGCCAGCAGCCAAGAGGGGGCGGGAAGGGAAAAACTGTTTTTT.

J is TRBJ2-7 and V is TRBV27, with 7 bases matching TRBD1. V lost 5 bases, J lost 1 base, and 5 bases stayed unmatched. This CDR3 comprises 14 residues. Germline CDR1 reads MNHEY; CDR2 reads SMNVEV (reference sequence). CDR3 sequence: CASSIRDSSYEQYF. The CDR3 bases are TGTGCCAGCAGTATCCGGGACAGTTCCTACGAGCAGTACTTC.

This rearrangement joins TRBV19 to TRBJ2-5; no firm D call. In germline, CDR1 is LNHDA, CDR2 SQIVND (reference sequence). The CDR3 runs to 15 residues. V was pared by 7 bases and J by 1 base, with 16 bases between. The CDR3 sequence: CASMTSAWAQETQYF. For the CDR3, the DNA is TGTGCCAGTATGACATCGGCATGGGCCCAAGAGACCCAGTACTTC.

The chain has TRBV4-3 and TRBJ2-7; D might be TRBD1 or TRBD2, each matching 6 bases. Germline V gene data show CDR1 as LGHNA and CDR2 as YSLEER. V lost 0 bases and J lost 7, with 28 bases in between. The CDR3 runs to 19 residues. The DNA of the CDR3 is TGCGCCAGCAGCCAAGATCTGATCCGGACAGCGGCGGGAATAATTGAGCAGTACTTC. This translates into CASSQDLIRTAAGIIEQYF.

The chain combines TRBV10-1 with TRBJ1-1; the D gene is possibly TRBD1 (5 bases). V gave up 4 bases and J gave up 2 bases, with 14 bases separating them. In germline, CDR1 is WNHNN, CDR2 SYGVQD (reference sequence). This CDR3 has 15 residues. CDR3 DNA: TGCGCCAGCAGTGTTACCGGGACCCCTAACACTGAAGCTTTCTTT. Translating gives CASSVTGTPNTEAFF.

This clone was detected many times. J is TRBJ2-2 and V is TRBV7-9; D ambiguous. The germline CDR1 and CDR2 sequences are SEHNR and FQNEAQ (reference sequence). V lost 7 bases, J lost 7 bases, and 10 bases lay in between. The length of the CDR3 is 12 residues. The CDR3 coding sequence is TGTGCCAGCACCCGAAACGGCGGGGAGCTGTTTTTT. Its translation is CASTRNGGELFF.

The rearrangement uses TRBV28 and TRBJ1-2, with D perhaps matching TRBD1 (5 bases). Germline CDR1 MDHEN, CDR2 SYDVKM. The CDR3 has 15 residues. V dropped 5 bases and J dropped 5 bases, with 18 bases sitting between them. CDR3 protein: CASSGAALDRYGYTF. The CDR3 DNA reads TGTGCCAGCAGTGGGGCGGCACTAGACCGGTATGGCTACACCTTC.

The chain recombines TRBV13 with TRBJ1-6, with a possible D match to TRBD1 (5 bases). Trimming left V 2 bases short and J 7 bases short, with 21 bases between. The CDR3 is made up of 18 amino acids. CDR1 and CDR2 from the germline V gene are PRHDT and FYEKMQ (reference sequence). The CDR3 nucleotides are TGTGCCAGCAGCTTATCCGGGACTCCCGTAAGATGGAATTCACCCCTCCACTTT. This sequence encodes CASSLSGTPVRWNSPLHF.

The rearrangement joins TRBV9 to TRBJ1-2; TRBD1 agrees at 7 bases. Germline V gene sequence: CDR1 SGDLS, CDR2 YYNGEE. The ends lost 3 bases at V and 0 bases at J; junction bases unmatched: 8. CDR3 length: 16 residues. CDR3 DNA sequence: TGTGCCAGCAGCGCCCCCAGACAGGGTACTAACTATGGCTACACCTTC. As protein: CASSAPRQGTNYGYTF. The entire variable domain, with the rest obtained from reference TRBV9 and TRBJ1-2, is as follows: DSGVTQTPKHLITATGQRVTLRCSPRSGDLSVYWYQQSLDQGLQFLIQYYNGEERAKGNILERFSAQQFPDLHSELNLSSLELGDSALYFCASSAPRQGTNYGYTFGSGTRLTVV.